Presented here are 14 T cell receptor beta chains from one specimen sequenced in a study of blood T cell repertoires in COVID-19. TCRdb's table, derived via immunoSEQ multiplex PCR, lists solely in-frame clones and lacks some. The sample shows around 130,000 clones, roughly four fifths of them seen only once. What was sequenced was peripheral blood. These receptors were obtained from a human donor in a cohort sampled during active COVID-19.

V is TRBV28 and J is TRBJ1-6, with no clear D. The germline V gene has CDR1 MDHEN and CDR2 SYDVKM. Deletions cut 2 bases from V and 10 bases from J, with 6 bases between. The CDR3 has 12 amino acids. DNA for the CDR3: TGTGCCAGCAGTTTAAGCGAATCACCCCTCCACTTT. Translated, it gives CASSLSESPLHF. Variable domain in full (rest from reference TRBV28 and TRBJ1-6): DVKVTQSSRYLVKRTGEKVFLECVQDMDHENMFWYRQDPGLGLRLIYFSYDVKMKEKGDIPEGYSVSREKKERFSLILESASTNQTSMYLCASSLSESPLHFGNGTRLTVT.

This chain uses TRBV6-5 with TRBJ1-5, with D possibly being TRBD1 (5 bases). CDR1 MNHEY and CDR2 SVGAGI come from the germline V gene. The germline V and J ends were trimmed by 6 bases and 4 bases, with 10 bases remaining between them. The CDR3 totals 13 residues. The CDR3 is CASRRGNNQPQHF. Here the CDR3 DNA reads TGTGCCAGCAGAAGGGGCAATAATCAGCCCCAGCATTTT.

The V call is TRBV19, the J call TRBJ2-7, with 7 bases aligning to TRBD1. The J segment lost 1 base and the V segment lost 5 bases, leaving 11 bases of the junction unmatched. This CDR3 has 16 amino acids. CDR1 and CDR2 from the germline V gene are LNHDA and SQIVND (reference sequence). For the CDR3, the DNA is TGTGCCAGTAGTCCCCCGGGACAGCTATTTTCCTACGAGCAGTACTTC. Protein sequence: CASSPPGQLFSYEQYF.

The sample holds many counts of this clone. This sequence joins TRBV7-2 and TRBJ2-7, with 12 bases that match TRBD2. Germline values: CDR1 SGHTA, CDR2 FQGNSA. This CDR3 region has 14 residues. Losses at the gene ends were 4 bases for V and 6 bases for J; bases not matched to a gene: 4. CDR3 in DNA: TGTGCCAGCAGCTGGGGGACTAGCGGGCTCGAGCAGTACTTC. Amino acid sequence: CASSWGTSGLEQYF.

This clone was detected only a few times. The chain couples TRBV2 to TRBJ1-6; 9 positions agree with TRBD1. Trimming cost V 0 bases and J 14 bases; bases outside gene matches: 5. CDR3 length: 14 residues. Germline-derived CDR1 and CDR2 are SNHLY and FYNNEI. In DNA, the CDR3 is TGTGCCAGCAGTGAAGCCGGGACAGGGACTGCCCTCCACTTT. Encoded protein: CASSEAGTGTALHF.

This chain uses TRBV11-2 with TRBJ2-1, with TRBD2 as a possible D gene (6 bases). The V and J ends lost 5 bases and 2 bases respectively, with 19 bases between them. CDR3 length equals 17 residues. CDR1 is SGHAT, CDR2 FQNNGV, per germline. This chain's CDR3 is CASSPELLASPYNEQFF. The CDR3 DNA sequence: TGTGCCAGCAGCCCAGAACTTCTAGCGTCCCCCTACAATGAGCAGTTCTTC.

This chain connects TRBV7-2 to TRBJ2-2; TRBD1 matches 7 bases. J was trimmed by 5 bases and V by 3 bases; bases with no gene match: 9. This CDR3 is built from 16 residues. CDR1 and CDR2 (germline): SGHTA, FQGNSA. CDR3 residues: CASSFDRGQRTGELFF. CDR3 bases: TGTGCCAGCAGCTTCGACCGGGGACAGCGGACCGGGGAGCTGTTTTTT.

The chain couples TRBV7-9 to TRBJ2-2; a possible D gene is TRBD1 (6 bases). The germline V gene has CDR1 SEHNR and CDR2 FQNEAQ (reference sequence). V lost 2 bases and J 6 bases, leaving 16 bases between the germline ends. This CDR3 is 16 amino acids long. The CDR3 DNA sequence: TGTGCCAGCAGCTTACCGATAGGGGGTTATGCCGGGGAGCTGTTTTTT. Amino acids: CASSLPIGGYAGELFF.

This clone was detected only a few times. The V call is TRBV6-1, the J call TRBJ1-1; D is ambiguous. Germline loops: CDR1 MNHNS, CDR2 SASEGT. The CDR3 consists of 13 residues. V was trimmed by 3 bases and J by 5 bases, leaving 10 bases between them. The CDR3 DNA sequence: TGTGCCAGCAGTGATGCACGGGTGACTGAAGCTTTCTTT. This gives the protein CASSDARVTEAFF.

This clone was seen a few times. The chain links TRBV11-2 to TRBJ1-1, with 8 positions matching TRBD1. The CDR3 sequence is 15 residues long. Trimming removed 4 bases from V and 1 base from J; junction bases left unmatched: 5. Germline V CDR1 and CDR2: SGHAT, FQNNGV. Here the CDR3 DNA reads TGTGCCAGCAGCTACGACAGGGGTTCGAACACTGAAGCTTTCTTT. It codes for CASSYDRGSNTEAFF.

This chain links TRBV15 with TRBJ1-4; perhaps TRBD1 as D (6 bases). V lost 0 bases to trimming and J lost 7 bases, with 6 bases between them. Germline V gene lookup returns CDR1 LNHNV and CDR2 YYDKDF (reference sequence). The CDR3 covers 13 residues. The CDR3 reads CATSREGGEKLFF. The CDR3 region has the DNA TGTGCCACCAGCAGAGAAGGGGGTGAAAAACTGTTTTTT.

The chain has TRBV5-1 and TRBJ1-2, with D unresolved. CDR3 size: 14 residues. The germline V gene has CDR1 SGHRS and CDR2 YFSETQ. The V end lost 4 bases, the J end lost 7 bases, and 17 bases lay between the germline ends. CDR3 in amino acids: CASSLHTLAGGYTF. The CDR3 region has the DNA TGCGCCAGCAGCCTTCACACCCTCGCGGGTGGCTACACCTTC. Looking up the rest from reference TRBV5-1 and TRBJ1-2 gives the full variable domain: KAGVTQTPRYLIKTRGQQVTLSCSPISGHRSVSWYQQTPGQGLQFLFEYFSETQRNKGNFPGRFSGRQFSNSRSEMNVSTLELGDSALYLCASSLHTLAGGYTFGSGTRLTVV.

In DNA form, the CDR3 reads TGTGCCAGCAGCCGGTTGGGGACTACCGTGGAGGGCGAGCAGTACTTC. Translation: CASSRLGTTVEGEQYF. The genes are TRBV6-2 or TRBV6-3 and TRBJ2-7, with TRBD2 identical over 7 bases. The CDR3 extends over 16 amino acids. Germline CDR1 is MNHEY and CDR2 is SVGEGT. V trimming: 6 bases; J trimming: 6 bases; junction bases outside the gene matches: 17.

The rearrangement joins TRBV20-1 to TRBJ1-2; D gene ambiguous. Per germline, CDR1 DFQATT and CDR2 SNEGSKA (reference sequence). V lost 3 bases to trimming and J lost 2 bases, with 7 bases between them. The CDR3 extends over 12 amino acids. This chain's CDR3 is CSASATNYGYTF. For the CDR3, the DNA is TGCAGTGCTAGTGCTACCAACTATGGCTACACCTTC.